This T cell receptor (beta chain) was obtained from a study of cytomegalovirus exposure and HLA in healthy donors. Study-wide findings and caveats: A link between a missense DCLRE1C variant and TCR beta V- and J-gene trimming emerged from a later analysis. A highly shared variant cluster was judged a likely technical artifact. Testing in vitro showed a few CMV-associated chains specific for CMV antigens.

Note on this clone: The antigen is undetermined.

13 Jbeta primers and 60 Vbeta primers were used for the PCR. TCRdb keeps only in-frame clones here, not all; method: immunoSEQ multiplex PCR. The sample records about 120,000 clones, 65% to 80% being singletons. Trimming removed 0 bases from V and 4 bases from J; junction bases left unmatched: 5. The CDR3 totals 16 residues. Germline assignment: CDR1 SGDLS and CDR2 YYNGEE. The chain carries TRBV9 and TRBJ2-5; TRBD2 matches at 11 bases. The sequence was obtained from a man aged 35 to 55 in good health and CMV-seropositive. The sequencing sample was made of PBMCs. CDR3 amino acids: CASSVEASGGRETQYF. Written as DNA, the CDR3 is TGTGCCAGCAGCGTAGAGGCTAGCGGGGGGCGAGAGACCCAGTACTTC.